Described below is a single T cell receptor (beta chain) sequence and its context. This sample is drawn from a study of T cell changes during pregnancy in multiple sclerosis. Produced via immunoSEQ multiplex PCR; TCRdb's table is partial and in-frame only. The table has about 60,000 clones, 96% seen once. Trimming took 5 bases from V and 2 from J, leaving 7 bases between them. Germline V lookup: CDR1 SGHNT, CDR2 YENEEA. There are 13 residues in the CDR3. The source material was CD8+ T cells from peripheral blood mononuclear cells, sampled after pregnancy. V usage is TRBV11-3 and J usage is TRBJ2-1; D not certain. The clonotype was recovered from a female donor with multiple sclerosis, enrolled in a pregnancy study. The CDR3 reads CASSPSAYNEQFF. The CDR3 DNA follows: TGTGCCAGCAGCCCCAGCGCCTACAATGAGCAGTTCTTC.